One sample yielded the 19 T cell receptor beta chains listed below, sequenced in a study of regulatory T cells in long-lasting Graves disease. Arm-PCR of CDR3 regions with iRepertoire HTBI primers generated TCR beta libraries. One entry per CDR3 protein, called by TCRdb with MiXCR from the multiplex PCR reads. The sample yields approximately 310,000 distinct CDR3 sequences, 18% seen once. Time point indicated: newly diagnosed GD, antithyroid drugs for less than 3 months. PBMCs were the source of the RNA used for TCR sequencing. The starting material was peripheral blood mononuclear cells (PBMCs), obtained at new diagnosis, from a patient treated with antithyroid drugs. These receptors were obtained from a female donor with Graves disease.

At least ten counts were recorded for this clonotype. The chain recombines TRBV5-1 with TRBJ2-1, with 12 bases that match TRBD2. This CDR3 is built from 15 residues. Unmatched junction bases numbered 8, after V lost 5 bases and J lost 8 bases. Germline values: CDR1 SGHRS, CDR2 YFSETQ. CDR3 DNA sequence: TGCGCCAGCAGTCTAGCGGGAGGGAGTAGCGATGAGCAGTTCTTC. This encodes CASSLAGGSSDEQFF.

This clonotype was detected ten times or more. The CDR3 region is CASSLLGSHTEAFF. The CDR3 DNA sequence: TGTGCCAGCAGTTTATTGGGGTCTCACACTGAAGCTTTCTTT. The rearrangement links TRBV28 to TRBJ1-1, with D unresolved. The CDR3 sequence is 14 residues long. Germline assignment: CDR1 MDHEN and CDR2 SYDVKM. The V gene lost 1 base and the J gene lost 3 bases, with 9 bases spanning the gap.

This clonotype was counted a few times. J is TRBJ2-2 and V is TRBV19, with TRBD2 matching over 7 bases. From germline, CDR1 is LNHDA and CDR2 SQIVND (reference sequence). Trimming took 5 bases from V and 4 from J; bases not matched to a gene: 10. This CDR3 contains 16 residues. This chain's CDR3 is CASSDRGAGVTGELFF. In nucleotides, the CDR3 is TGTGCCAGTAGTGATAGGGGCGCGGGGGTCACCGGGGAGCTGTTTTTT.

This clonotype occurred a few times. Just one base apart from a much larger clone, this may be a read error. The chain recombines TRBV10-3 with TRBJ2-7; the match to TRBD2 covers 8 bases. The CDR3 runs 17 residues. With 0 bases clipped from V and 4 bases from J, the junction kept 11 bases outside the gene matches. Per the germline V gene, CDR1 is ENHRY and CDR2 is SYGVKD. Here the CDR3 reads CAISESLYSGSLYEQYF. The CDR3 DNA is TGTGCCATCAGTGAGTCGCTTTACAGCGGGAGTCTTTACGAGCAGTACTTC.

This chain uses TRBV25-1 with TRBJ1-1, with 9 bases identical to TRBD1. Per germline, CDR1 MGHDK and CDR2 SYGVNS. This CDR3 contains 12 residues. V shed 6 bases and J 6 bases; nucleotides not matched to a gene: 2. In DNA, the CDR3 is TGTGCCAGCAGGGACAGGGGATCTGAAGCTTTCTTT. Encoded protein: CASRDRGSEAFF.

This chain joins TRBV27 and TRBJ1-5; D might be TRBD1 (5 bases). CDR3 length equals 14 residues. Trimming removed 6 bases at V and 4 bases at J, with 13 bases between. The germline gives CDR1 MNHEY, CDR2 SMNVEV (reference sequence). CDR3 region: CASSRDWMNQPQHF. The CDR3 DNA sequence: TGTGCCAGCAGCCGGGACTGGATGAATCAGCCCCAGCATTTT.

This sequence joins TRBV28 and TRBJ1-2; tentative D call: TRBD1 (5 bases). The V gene's germline CDR1 is MDHEN and CDR2 SYDVKM. The CDR3 has 13 amino acids. V lost 10 bases and J lost 8, with 20 bases in between. DNA of the CDR3: TGTGCCAACTCCCGTTTAGGGGTCGGCGGCTACACCTTC. Its translation: CANSRLGVGGYTF.

The gene calls are TRBV6-1 and TRBJ2-1; 9 bases match TRBD2. The tail of the sequence fits TRBJ2-3 better, so the J call may be wrong. The CDR3 runs to 14 residues. Germline V gives CDR1 MNHNS, CDR2 SASEGT. CDR3 amino acids: CASSTPGAGGTQYF. The DNA for the CDR3 is TGTGCCAGCAGTACCCCGGGGGCGGGAGGGACGCAGTATTTT.

This clonotype has just a few counts. The chain recombines TRBV14 with TRBJ2-4; 12 bases line up with TRBD2. CDR1 SGHDN and CDR2 FVKESK come from the germline V gene. The CDR3 is 16 amino acids. With 4 bases clipped from V and 4 bases from J, the junction kept 5 bases outside the gene matches. The chain's CDR3 is CASSPTLAGGKNIQYF. CDR3 nucleotides: TGTGCCAGCAGCCCTACCCTAGCGGGAGGGAAAAACATTCAGTACTTC.

This clonotype was observed at least ten times. CDR3 nucleotide sequence: TGTGCCAGCAGCTTAAATGGTTACGAGCAGTACTTC. It translates to CASSLNGYEQYF. The genes are TRBV7-9 and TRBJ2-7; D uncertain. The germline V gene has CDR1 SEHNR and CDR2 FQNEAQ (reference sequence). Trimming cost V 2 bases and J 4 bases, with 6 bases left between them. CDR3 size: 12 residues.

This clonotype turned up a few times. At one end, the junction sequence differs from germline, possibly due to a read error. The chain couples TRBV6-1 to TRBJ1-2; D is unresolved. This CDR3 has 13 residues. Germline CDR1 MNHNS, CDR2 SASEGT. The DNA for the CDR3 is TGTGCCAGCAGGGAAGGCGGGGACTATGGCTACACCTTC. Its translation is CASREGGDYGYTF.

In its sample, this clonotype was seen many times. V is TRBV30 and J is TRBJ2-5, with D possibly being TRBD1 (6 bases). Between the trimmed V and J ends, which lost 7 bases and 5 bases, there was a span of 14 bases. Germline V lookup: CDR1 GTSNPN, CDR2 SVGIG (reference sequence). The CDR3 sequence is 12 residues long. The CDR3 DNA reads TGTGCCTCCAACGGAAGGGGGGAGACCCAGTACTTC. Translated: CASNGRGETQYF. The full variable domain, completed using reference TRBV30 and TRBJ2-5, is SQTIHQWPATLVQPVGSPLSLECTVEGTSNPNLYWYRQAAGRGLQLLFYSVGIGQISSEVPQNLSASRPQDRQFILSSKKLLLSDSGFYLCASNGRGETQYFGPGTRLLVL.

In regard to this clonotype: Possible read error: a much larger clone is one base away. The chain joins TRBV11-3 to TRBJ2-1, with TRBD2 identical over 7 bases. The CDR3 has 13 amino acids. The junction had 9 bases not matched to a gene; V was cut back by 4 bases and J by 12 bases. Germline V gene data show CDR1 as SGHNT and CDR2 as YENEEA. The CDR3 region is CASSSLREYVQFF. Written as DNA, the CDR3 is TGTGCCAGCAGCTCCCTGCGGGAGTACGTGCAGTTCTTC. Using reference TRBV11-3 and TRBJ2-1 for the parts outside the CDR3, the full variable domain is EAGVVQSPRYKIIEKKQPVAFWCNPISGHNTLYWYLQNLGQGPELLIRYENEEAVDDSQLPKDRFSAERLKGVDSTLKIQPAELGDSAVYLCASSSLREYVQFFGPGTRLTVL.

The rearrangement joins TRBV3-1 to TRBJ2-3; 7 bases match TRBD2. Germline assignment: CDR1 LGHDT and CDR2 YNNKEL (reference sequence). The CDR3 is 15 residues long. J lost 8 bases, V lost 3 bases, and 11 bases had no gene match. CDR3 sequence (DNA): TGTGCCAGCAGCCACCCCAGCGGGACTACGGGTACGCAGTATTTT. Protein sequence: CASSHPSGTTGTQYF.

This clonotype has ten or more counts. The rearrangement uses TRBV3-1 and TRBJ1-2; D is uncertain. The CDR3 is 15 amino acids. The germline V gene has CDR1 LGHDT and CDR2 YNNKEL (reference sequence). Trimming shortened V by 1 base and J by 0 bases, and 9 bases separated the two germline ends. As DNA, the CDR3 is TGTGCCAGCAGCCAAGCATTTGGTTCTAACTATGGCTACACCTTC. Translating it yields CASSQAFGSNYGYTF.

This clonotype was detected many times. The V gene is TRBV6-1, the J gene TRBJ2-1; 16 positions agree with TRBD2. The CDR3 is made up of 17 amino acids. V lost 6 bases to trimming and J lost 10 bases; unmatched junction nucleotides: 12. CDR1 MNHNS and CDR2 SASEGT come from the germline V gene. CDR3 sequence (DNA): TGTGCCAGCAGCCGGAGACCGGGACTAGCGGGAGGGCCAGAGCAGTTCTTC. Protein: CASSRRPGLAGGPEQFF.

This clonotype has a count of ten or more. The gene calls are TRBV7-8 and TRBJ1-4; TRBD1 matches at 9 bases. Germline trimming cut 5 bases from V and 8 bases from J; bases unmatched to any gene: 6. Germline CDR1 is SGHVS and CDR2 is FQNEAQ. The CDR3 totals 14 residues. The CDR3, as DNA: TGTGCCAGCAGCCCGGGACAGGGCGAAGAAAAACTGTTTTTT. Its protein is CASSPGQGEEKLFF.

This clonotype was detected many times. The chain combines TRBV5-1 with TRBJ2-3; D not certain. CDR3 length equals 15 residues. Trimming took off 2 bases at V and 3 bases at J, with 13 bases between the two ends. Germline V gene lookup returns CDR1 SGHRS and CDR2 YFSETQ. CDR3 protein: CASSFDGLGTDTQYF. The CDR3 DNA is TGCGCCAGCAGCTTTGACGGGCTGGGGACAGATACGCAGTATTTT.

The sample holds many counts of this clonotype. The chain carries TRBV2 and TRBJ1-5; possibly TRBD1 for D (5 bases). The CDR3 length is 19 residues. Germline assignment: CDR1 SNHLY and CDR2 FYNNEI. V was shortened by 2 bases and J by 0 bases, with 20 bases between the two germline ends. The CDR3 DNA is TGTGCCAGCAGTGAATGGTGGCCAGGGACCCCGTATAGCAATCAGCCCCAGCATTTT. Translated: CASSEWWPGTPYSNQPQHF.